This is a list of T cell receptor beta chains from one sample in a study of regulatory T cells in long-lasting Graves disease. TCRdb called the multiplex PCR reads again in MiXCR, with one record for every CDR3 protein. The table has some 460,000 distinct CDR3 sequences, roughly 17% seen once; the top ten hold 10% to 15%. This sample also belongs to another study, concerning T cells in Graves' hyperthyroidism and ophthalmopathy.

Sequences were derived from peripheral blood mononuclear cells (PBMCs), sampled at new diagnosis, from a patient treated with antithyroid drugs. Receptors were obtained from a man aged 35-49 years with Graves disease. Each CDR3 is given with its conserved first and last residue. The order of the fields is D gene, V gene, clone size, J gene, CDR3 DNA, CDR3 protein. D genes are given only for firm matches. Clone size is not always given. Where it is, it says once, few, many or a class for expanded clones.

D: .
V: TRBV5-5
size: many
J: TRBJ2-7
DNA: TGTGCCAGCAGCTTGGGATGGACCTCCTACGAGCAGTACTTC
CDR3: CASSLGWTSYEQYF

D: .
V: TRBV7-8
size: many
J: TRBJ1-5
DNA: TGTGCCAGCAGCTTAGCGGCGAGAAGAAATCAGCCCCAGCATTTT
CDR3: CASSLAARRNQPQHF

D: .
V: TRBV5-1
size: many
J: TRBJ1-2
DNA: TGCGCCAGCAGCGAGGGCTATGGCTACACCTTC
CDR3: CASSEGYGYTF

D: .
V: TRBV20-1
size: many
J: TRBJ2-5
DNA: TGCAGTGCTAGAGGGGAGAGGGGGTATCAAGAGACCCAGTACTTC
CDR3: CSARGERGYQETQYF

D: TRBD1
V: TRBV19
size: .
J: TRBJ1-5
DNA: TGTGCCAGTAGCACCAGGGGGCATAGCAATCAGCCCCAGCATTTT
CDR3: CASSTRGHSNQPQHF

D: .
V: TRBV27
size: many
J: TRBJ1-5
DNA: TGTGCCAGCAGTCTGACAGTAAATGGCAATCAGCCCCAGCATTTT
CDR3: CASSLTVNGNQPQHF

D: .
V: TRBV3-1
size: many
J: TRBJ2-1
DNA: TGTGCCAGCAGCCAGGGCTGGCACAATGAGCAGTTCTTC
CDR3: CASSQGWHNEQFF

D: .
V: TRBV30
size: many
J: TRBJ1-2
DNA: TGTGCCTGGAGTGTGCACGGGTATGATGGCTACACCTTC
CDR3: CAWSVHGYDGYTF

D: .
V: TRBV19
size: few
J: TRBJ2-7
DNA: TGTGCCAGTAGTATGGGGAACTACGAGCAGTACTTC
CDR3: CASSMGNYEQYF

D: .
V: TRBV18
size: once
J: TRBJ2-3
DNA: TGTGCCAGCTCACCAATTGATCCCAGGTTCACAGATACGCAGTATTTT
CDR3: CASSPIDPRFTDTQYF

D: .
V: TRBV28
size: few
J: TRBJ1-1
DNA: TGTGCCAGCAGCCCGCTATACACTGAAGCTTTCTTT
CDR3: CASSPLYTEAFF

D: TRBD1
V: TRBV14
size: few
J: TRBJ2-5
DNA: TGTGCCAGCAGCCATCCTCGACAGGGCCCAGAGACCCAGTACTTC
CDR3: CASSHPRQGPETQYF

D: .
V: TRBV3-1
size: many
J: TRBJ2-6
DNA: TGTGCCAGCAGCCGGGCAGCCAACGTCCTGACTTTC
CDR3: CASSRAANVLTF

D: .
V: TRBV28
size: many
J: TRBJ2-1
DNA: TGTGCCAGCAGTTTATACGGGCCCTCCTACAATGAGCAGTTCTTC
CDR3: CASSLYGPSYNEQFF

D: .
V: TRBV27
size: many
J: TRBJ2-1
DNA: TGTGCCAGCAGTTTAGTATACGTCCAGCCGAACTACAATGAGCAGTTCTTC
CDR3: CASSLVYVQPNYNEQFF

D: .
V: TRBV20-1
size: .
J: TRBJ2-5
DNA: TGCAGTGCTAGAGATGTTAGCCGGACCCAGTACTTC
CDR3: CSARDVSRTQYF

D: TRBD1
V: TRBV30
size: few
J: TRBJ2-7
DNA: TGTGCCTGTCCGGGACAGGGCACCTACGAGCAGTACTTC
CDR3: CACPGQGTYEQYF

D: TRBD2
V: TRBV6-2/TRBV6-3
size: .
J: TRBJ2-7
DNA: TGTGCCAGCAGTTACTCGACTAGCGGGAGTGGCGAGCAGTACTTC
CDR3: CASSYSTSGSGEQYF

D: .
V: TRBV7-9
size: .
J: TRBJ2-5
DNA: TGTGCCAGCAGCGAAGTCTTAGGGTCGAGGGAGACCCAGTACTTC
CDR3: CASSEVLGSRETQYF

D: .
V: TRBV2
size: many
J: TRBJ2-5
DNA: TGTGCCAGCAGTGACCGGGAGACCCAGTACTTC
CDR3: CASSDRETQYF

D: .
V: TRBV27
size: many
J: TRBJ2-5
DNA: TGTGCCAGCAGGCGGATAGGGGTTGGGCATGGAGAGACCCAGTACTTC
CDR3: CASRRIGVGHGETQYF

D: TRBD2
V: TRBV24-1
size: .
J: TRBJ2-1
DNA: TGTGCCACCAGTGAGACTAGCGGACACTACAATGAGCAGTTCTTC
CDR3: CATSETSGHYNEQFF

D: .
V: TRBV14
size: few
J: TRBJ2-7
DNA: TGTGCCAGCAGCCAAGCAAGGGGGGTAGCTTTCTTGGACGAGCAGTACTTC
CDR3: CASSQARGVAFLDEQYF

D: .
V: TRBV20-1
size: many
J: TRBJ1-2
DNA: TGCAGTGCTAGAGCCTACAGCCTCCCGAACTATGGCTACACCTTC
CDR3: CSARAYSLPNYGYTF

D: TRBD2
V: TRBV20-1
size: many
J: TRBJ2-1
DNA: TGCAGTGCTACTAGCGGGGGCTACAATGAGCAGTTCTTC
CDR3: CSATSGGYNEQFF

D: .
V: TRBV28
size: few
J: TRBJ2-7
DNA: TGTGCCAGCAGTTTATTGGGCTCCGGGACAAAAACCTACGAGCAGTACTTC
CDR3: CASSLLGSGTKTYEQYF

D: TRBD2
V: TRBV7-2
size: few
J: TRBJ2-6
DNA: TGTGCCAGCAGCTTACCTAAGGCGGGAGGGCCCCCTGGGGCCAACGTCCTGACTTTC
CDR3: CASSLPKAGGPPGANVLTF

D: TRBD1
V: TRBV6-1
size: many
J: TRBJ2-5
DNA: TGTGCCAGCAGTGAAGCTCCCCCCGAGACAGGGGTTGAGGAGACCCAGTACTTC
CDR3: CASSEAPPETGVEETQYF

D: .
V: TRBV2
size: many
J: TRBJ2-2
DNA: TGTGCCAGCAACGACAACACCGGGGAGCTGTTTTTT
CDR3: CASNDNTGELFF

D: .
V: TRBV5-1
size: many
J: TRBJ2-2
DNA: TGTGCCAGCAGTTTAGGCAGCAACACCGGGGAGCTGTTTTTT
CDR3: CASSLGSNTGELFF

D: .
V: TRBV28
size: many
J: TRBJ1-1
DNA: TGTGCCAGCAGTTCGGTTTCAAAGGGCACTGAAGCTTTCTTT
CDR3: CASSSVSKGTEAFF

D: .
V: TRBV7-9
size: few
J: TRBJ1-6
DNA: TGTGCCAGCAGCTTAGAGTCGGGGCATTCACCCCTCCACTTT
CDR3: CASSLESGHSPLHF

D: .
V: TRBV30
size: many
J: TRBJ1-1
DNA: TGTGCCTGGAGTGCAGGGCGCGATCAAGCTTTCTTT
CDR3: CAWSAGRDQAFF

D: .
V: TRBV5-6
size: many
J: TRBJ2-1
DNA: TGTGCCAGCAGCTCCGGGGGCCCCCGCTCCTACAATGAGCAGTTCTTC
CDR3: CASSSGGPRSYNEQFF

D: TRBD2
V: TRBV11-2
size: .
J: TRBJ2-2
DNA: TGTGCCAGCAGCTTAGATGGGGGGGTTACCGGGGAGCTGTTTTTT
CDR3: CASSLDGGVTGELFF

D: .
V: TRBV4-1
size: few
J: TRBJ2-5
DNA: TGCGCCAGCAGCCAAGAATTGGCCAAAGGGACCCAGTACTTC
CDR3: CASSQELAKGTQYF

D: .
V: TRBV18
size: many
J: TRBJ2-7
DNA: TGTGCCAGCTCACCTTCGGGCGAGCAGTACTTC
CDR3: CASSPSGEQYF

D: TRBD1
V: TRBV10-3
size: many
J: TRBJ2-1
DNA: TGTGCCATCAGGCCTGACAGGGGAAGGGACAATGAGCAGTTCTTC
CDR3: CAIRPDRGRDNEQFF

D: .
V: TRBV7-2
size: few
J: TRBJ1-3
DNA: TGTGCCAGCAGCATGGAGGTTGGAAACACCATATATTTT
CDR3: CASSMEVGNTIYF

D: .
V: TRBV6-1
size: few
J: TRBJ1-1
DNA: TGTGCCAGCAGTGAGGGGCAGGGGTTCGAGAACACTGAAGCTTTCTTT
CDR3: CASSEGQGFENTEAFF

D: .
V: TRBV5-4
size: .
J: TRBJ2-5
DNA: TGTGCCAGTAGCTCCGCAGAGACCCAGTACTTC
CDR3: CASSSAETQYF

D: .
V: TRBV9
size: .
J: TRBJ2-1
DNA: TGTGCCAGCAGTACCGGGGCCCGGCTGATCTTC
CDR3: CASSTGARLIF

D: .
V: TRBV27
size: many
J: TRBJ2-5
DNA: TGTGCCAGCAGTCTACTAGCTTACCAAGAGACCCAGTACTTC
CDR3: CASSLLAYQETQYF